The present T cell receptor beta chain was sequenced within a study of CD8 T cells in ankylosing spondylitis. General study findings and limits: Made up of fewer than ten highly homologous variants, a TCR beta motif appeared characteristic of ankylosing spondylitis blood. Reported data indicate significant enrichment of disease-linked clones within matched ankylosing spondylitis synovial fluid. Prior work had noted some motif variants in reactive arthritis blood and synovial fluid.

Quantitative 5'-RACE with molecular barcodes generated TCR beta libraries. TCRdb recomputed calls from the 5' RACE reads with MiXCR, one row per CDR3 protein. Here the sample spans 200,000 to 250,000 distinct CDR3 sequences, about 16% being singletons. V was clipped by 7 bases and J by 7 bases; unmatched bases: 6. The CDR3 length is 12 residues. The sample holds many counts of this clonotype. No antigen is known for it. The clonotype comes from a male donor with ankylosing spondylitis. The rearrangement uses TRBV12-3 or TRBV12-4 and TRBJ1-1, with 7 bases identical to TRBD1. Sequencing was done on a sample of blood, either unsorted or a sorted T cell fraction (not recorded which). CDR3 loop: CASTPTGSEAFF. CDR3 in DNA: TGTGCCAGCACCCCGACAGGGAGTGAAGCTTTCTTT.